This T cell receptor (beta chain) was obtained from a study of blood T cell repertoires in COVID-19. Study summary: Collection of acute and convalescent COVID-19 samples took place in the United States, Italy and Spain. PBMCs, B-cell-depleted T cells, or T cells provided the cDNA or gDNA that made up the material.

V shed 8 bases, J shed 0 bases, and the junction held 5 bases outside the gene matches. CDR3 length: 14 residues. Germline V gene sequence: CDR1 LGHDT, CDR2 YNNKEL (reference sequence). In the source study's methods: Estimated nucleated cell counts came from reference gene primer amplification. The table came from immunoSEQ multiplex PCR; TCRdb's copy has only in-frame clones and leaves some out. V, J and clone size reflect that table, while D and trimming were determined from the DNA. The repertoire includes under 150,000 clones, around 80% of them detected once, and 11% sits in the top ten. V usage is TRBV3-1 (or the pseudogene TRBV3-2) and J usage is TRBJ2-3; 7 nucleotides line up with TRBD2. The clonotype comes from a human donor in a cohort sampled during active COVID-19. The sample taken for sequencing was peripheral blood. The CDR3 region has the DNA TGTGCCAGCGGTACGGGACTAAGCACAGATACGCAGTATTTT. Its translation: CASGTGLSTDTQYF.